The 2 T cell receptor beta chains in this list originate from one sample, sequenced in a study of blood T cell repertoires in COVID-19. The assay was immunoSEQ multiplex PCR, and TCRdb's table has in-frame clones only and misses some. The sample records 120,000 or so clones, more than 75% being singletons. Sequencing was performed on peripheral blood. The source of these receptors is a woman in her fifties or sixties with acute or convalescent COVID-19.

This chain uses TRBV6-4 with TRBJ2-6; 9 bases fit TRBD1. Germline V lookup: CDR1 MRHNA, CDR2 SNTAGT. This CDR3 is 17 amino acids long. Trimming removed 3 bases from V and 0 bases from J; junction bases left unmatched: 3. CDR3 DNA sequence: TGTGCCAGCAGTGAGGGGACAGGGATCTCTGGGGCCAACGTCCTGACTTTC. It specifies CASSEGTGISGANVLTF.

The V call is TRBV18, the J call TRBJ2-2; TRBD2 matches 12 bases. The CDR3 runs to 19 residues. Trimming cost V 4 bases and J 1 base; bases outside gene matches: 10. Germline V lookup: CDR1 KGHSH, CDR2 LQKENI. The CDR3 DNA reads TGTGCCAGCTCACTCGAAAGGACTAGCGGGACTGGGAACACCGGGGAGCTGTTTTTT. It is translated as CASSLERTSGTGNTGELFF.